This TCR beta chain is from a study of T cells after yellow fever vaccination. Findings and limits, study-wide: It was the secondary response that reached its peak faster, day 5 versus 15, but it was weaker. After the booster, over 95% of CD4 and 88% of CD8 primary-response clones were re-detected.

TCRdb redid the calling of the 5' RACE reads with MiXCR, one entry per CDR3 protein. The sample has 350,000 to 450,000 distinct CDR3 sequences; 6% to 8% are singletons. This clonotype has only a few counts. Its antigen is as yet unknown. The germline V gene encodes CDR1 SGDLS and CDR2 YYNGEE. The CDR3 is 15 residues long. The ends lost 2 bases at V and 1 base at J; junction bases unmatched: 5. The source was PBMCs, collected 5 days after the yellow fever booster vaccination. This sequence joins TRBV9 and TRBJ2-7; 8 positions agree with TRBD2. This clonotype was obtained from a man in his thirties or forties who received the YFV17D yellow fever vaccine. CDR3 protein: CASSVSGSYSYEQYF. The CDR3 DNA follows: TGTGCCAGCAGCGTGAGCGGGAGCTATTCCTACGAGCAGTACTTC.